This T cell receptor (beta chain) was captured by sequencing in a study of CXCR3-negative and CXCR3-positive naive CD8 T cells. Whole-study context: The TRB read total, roughly 140 million, broke down to about 1.5 +/- 0.3 million reads per library. Study findings and constraints: The study found CXCR3 expression partially decreased after cryopreservation and ran most assays on fresh PBMCs. Both naive subsets, CXCR3-negative and CXCR3-positive, displayed similar TRBV-TRBJ usage, unlike memory cells.

UMI-labeled 5' RACE TRB cDNA libraries were prepared from the cells. TCRdb re-analyzed the 5' RACE reads; it lists each CDR3 protein once, without DNA. This repertoire comprises about 130,000 distinct CDR3 sequences; its ten largest clones make up approximately 0.29%. CDR3 length: 15 residues. Germline CDR1 is SGHDT and CDR2 is YYEEEE. Concerning this clonotype: Its specificity is unknown.

Sequences were obtained from naive CXCR3- CD8+ T cells from blood. Subset here: CD45RO-CCR7+CD27+CD95- naive CD8+ T cells lacking CXCR3 (TNR3-). This chain connects TRBV5-6 to TRBJ1-5. This TCR was recovered from a human donor in good health. Some clones in this sample may be carry-over from other donors' samples. The CDR3: CASSLAQARHQPQHF.